This T cell receptor beta chain stems from a study of metastatic and nonmetastatic thyroid tumors. On the study more broadly: Repertoires of blood and of tissue (tumor or nodule) from malignant and benign thyroid patients were compared.

This clone is labeled medium-sized. Its antigen is not known. All patients were treatment-naive before thyroid surgery. Authors' data handling: Construction of a distant-metastasis classifier for papillary thyroid cancer relied on CDR3 differences across clinicopathological groups. TCRdb re-called the PCR reads through MiXCR. These V and J calls derive from TCRdb rather than the authors' analysis. In the table there are about 38,000 clones, 25% to 30% of which are singletons. Between the trimmed V and J ends, which lost 4 bases and 3 bases, there was a span of 10 bases. Germline CDR1 and CDR2: SNHLY and FYNNEI. The CDR3 spans 13 residues. Study-wide findings and caveats: Versus benign nodules, malignant thyroid tumors reportedly had significantly higher TCR beta diversity, in blood and tumor.

The V gene is TRBV2, the J gene TRBJ2-7, with a weak D call TRBD1 (5 bases). The receptor was derived from a female donor with papillary thyroid cancer or a benign thyroid nodule (not recorded which). Some clones in this sample may be carry-over from other donors' samples. The specimen was blood. The CDR3 loop reads CASSVARDYEQYF. The CDR3 nucleotides are TGTGCCAGCAGTGTGGCCAGGGACTACGAGCAGTACTTC.